The 23 T cell receptor beta chains below all came from one sample that was sequenced in a study of vaccination and CD4 T cells after COVID-19. This sample's treatment: roughly nine-day PBMC culture with coronavirus spike peptide pools or control peptides (ViraFEST assay). Antigen specificity for these receptors is unknown. Scientists ran DNA taken from cultured CD4+ T cells through the Oncomine TCR Beta short-read assay for sequencing. TCRdb itself ran the PCR reads through MiXCR, one entry per CDR3 protein. Among about 15,000 distinct CDR3 sequences, approximately 33% were seen once, and the ten largest hold roughly a tenth. Specimen: CD4+ T cells from blood, cultured in vitro, collected after SARS-CoV-2 vaccination. These receptors were collected from a human donor who had recovered from COVID-19.

The chain recombines TRBV19 with TRBJ2-7; TRBD1 matches 7 bases. J gave up 4 bases and V 5 bases, and 5 bases lay outside the gene matches. The CDR3 is 13 amino acids. CDR1 is LNHDA and CDR2 is SQIVND in the germline V gene (reference sequence). The chain's CDR3 is CASSRTGQYEQYF. The CDR3 nucleotides are TGTGCCAGTAGTCGGACAGGCCAATACGAGCAGTACTTC. The entire variable domain, with the rest obtained from reference TRBV19 and TRBJ2-7, is as follows: DGGITQSPKYLFRKEGQNVTLSCEQNLNHDAMYWYRQDPGQGLRLIYYSQIVNDFQKGDIAEGYSVSREKKESFPLTVTSAQKNPTAFYLCASSRTGQYEQYFGPGTRLTVT.

This clonotype was counted only a few times. J is TRBJ2-5 and V is TRBV7-9; D is unresolved. V gave up 1 base and J gave up 5 bases, with 8 bases separating them. The V gene's germline CDR1 is SEHNR and CDR2 FQNEAQ (reference sequence). The CDR3 totals 13 residues. CDR3 bases: TGTGCCAGCAGCTTAGTCAGTCTGGAGACCCAGTACTTC. Encoded protein: CASSLVSLETQYF.

The chain couples TRBV2 to TRBJ2-1, with no clear D. This CDR3 is built from 16 residues. Trimming took off 6 bases at V and 6 bases at J, with 21 bases between the two ends. Germline-derived CDR1 and CDR2 are SNHLY and FYNNEI. The CDR3 DNA reads TGTGCCAGCAGCGGGCCACTGAAGGCTACCCTCAATGAGCAGTTCTTC. Amino acid sequence: CASSGPLKATLNEQFF.

The chain is built from TRBV4-2 and TRBJ2-7; 8 bases line up with TRBD2. V was pared by 4 bases and J by 3 bases, with 8 bases of the junction left unmatched. The CDR3 is 15 amino acids. Germline CDR1 LGHNA, CDR2 YNFKEQ. The CDR3 region is CASSRASSGFYEQYF. CDR3 sequence (DNA): TGTGCCAGCAGCCGGGCGTCTAGCGGGTTCTACGAGCAGTACTTC.

The chain combines TRBV6-4 with TRBJ2-1, with 12 bases fitting TRBD2. Germline CDR1 reads MRHNA; CDR2 reads SNTAGT. This CDR3 is built from 15 residues. The V gene end was trimmed by 0 bases and the J gene end by 9 bases; junction bases not matched to a gene: 3. The CDR3 nucleotides read TGTGCCAGCAGTGACTCTGGACTAGCGGGAATTGAGCAGTTCTTC. This codes for CASSDSGLAGIEQFF.

This chain joins TRBV6-5 and TRBJ2-2; either TRBD1 or TRBD2 may fit D (6 bases each). Germline-derived CDR1 and CDR2 are MNHEY and SVGAGI. The CDR3 spans 13 residues. Trimming removed 2 bases from V and 6 bases from J, with 7 bases in between. The CDR3 sequence: CASSYGGPGELFF. The CDR3 coding sequence is TGTGCCAGCAGTTACGGGGGGCCCGGGGAGCTGTTTTTT.

The chain uses TRBV27 and TRBJ2-7; 13 nucleotides match TRBD2. Germline CDR1 and CDR2: MNHEY and SMNVEV (reference sequence). This CDR3 is built from 14 residues. Trimming removed 6 bases from V and 4 bases from J; junction bases left unmatched: 3. The CDR3 loop is CASRGTSGTYEQYF. CDR3 nucleotide sequence: TGTGCCAGCAGGGGGACTAGCGGGACTTACGAGCAGTACTTC.

CDR3 sequence reads: CSARVGGLGDTQYF. For the CDR3, the DNA is TGCAGTGCTAGAGTGGGGGGCCTTGGAGATACGCAGTATTTT. This chain joins TRBV20-1 and TRBJ2-3; either TRBD1 or TRBD2 may supply D (6 bases each). The CDR3 spans 14 residues. Looked up from germline, CDR1 is DFQATT and CDR2 is SNEGSKA (reference sequence). The V gene lost 1 base and the J gene lost 5 bases, with 13 bases spanning the gap.

The chain is built from TRBV20-1 and TRBJ2-3; D tentatively reads TRBD1 or TRBD2 (5 bases each). Trimming shortened V by 5 bases and J by 2 bases, and 11 bases separated the two germline ends. The CDR3 has 13 residues. CDR1 is DFQATT, CDR2 SNEGSKA, per germline (reference sequence). The CDR3 reads CSAPGTYTDTQYF. The CDR3 DNA sequence: TGCAGTGCTCCCGGGACCTACACAGATACGCAGTATTTT.

This chain connects TRBV25-1 to TRBJ1-1; the D gene is possibly TRBD1 (5 bases). From germline, CDR1 is MGHDK and CDR2 SYGVNS. V lost 1 base and J 3 bases, leaving 18 bases between the germline ends. The CDR3 has 17 amino acids. CDR3 sequence reads: CASSELGGGLRDTEAFF. CDR3 bases: TGTGCCAGCAGTGAATTGGGCGGGGGTCTAAGGGACACTGAAGCTTTCTTT.

This clonotype was counted only a few times. The chain joins TRBV7-9 to TRBJ1-1; D unresolved. Germline-derived CDR1 and CDR2 are SEHNR and FQNEAQ (reference sequence). The CDR3 is 14 residues long. V gave up 5 bases and J gave up 0 bases, with 10 bases separating them. The CDR3 bases are TGTGCCAGCAGCCAAACTACCCTGAACACTGAAGCTTTCTTT. This gives the protein CASSQTTLNTEAFF.

V usage is TRBV20-1 and J usage is TRBJ2-2; 9 nucleotides agree with TRBD2. Germline CDR1 and CDR2: DFQATT and SNEGSKA (reference sequence). There are 14 residues in the CDR3. The trim removed 3 bases at V and 7 bases at J, leaving 6 bases unmatched. The CDR3 protein is CSASPVAGDGELFF. The CDR3 nucleotides read TGCAGTGCTAGCCCGGTAGCGGGAGACGGGGAGCTGTTTTTT.

This clonotype is labeled medium-sized. CDR3 region: CSARGRLGRGIQYF. The CDR3 region has the DNA TGCAGTGCTAGAGGTCGTCTGGGTCGGGGGATTCAGTACTTC. The rearrangement uses TRBV20-1 and TRBJ2-4, with TRBD2 as a possible D gene (6 bases). CDR1 and CDR2 from the germline V gene are DFQATT and SNEGSKA (reference sequence). There are 14 residues in the CDR3. V lost 1 base, J lost 10 bases, and 17 bases lay in between.

The V and J genes are TRBV10-1 and TRBJ2-7; possible D gene TRBD1, 5 bases. CDR1 is WNHNN, CDR2 SYGVQD, per germline (reference sequence). The germline V and J ends were trimmed by 3 bases and 2 bases, with 8 bases remaining between them. This CDR3 has 13 residues. The CDR3, as DNA: TGCGCCAGCAGTGACCAGGGAACCTACGAGCAGTACTTC. It codes for CASSDQGTYEQYF.

The rearrangement joins TRBV28 to TRBJ2-7, with D perhaps TRBD1 or TRBD2 (5 bases each). Germline V gene data show CDR1 as MDHEN and CDR2 as SYDVKM. V was clipped by 5 bases and J by 8 bases, with 19 bases between them. The CDR3 sequence is 14 residues long. This CDR3 is CASSREGRDLKQYF. Here the CDR3 DNA reads TGTGCCAGCAGTAGAGAGGGCCGGGACCTTAAGCAGTACTTC.

This clonotype was seen a few times. This chain links TRBV7-2 with TRBJ2-1; the match to TRBD2 covers 13 bases. With 5 bases clipped from V and 9 bases from J, the junction kept 4 bases outside the gene matches. This CDR3 has 14 residues. In germline, CDR1 is SGHTA, CDR2 FQGNSA. The CDR3 DNA is TGTGCCAGCAGCCCTAGGACTAGCGGGGGTGAGCAGTTCTTC. Encoded protein: CASSPRTSGGEQFF.

This clonotype has just a few counts. The V and J genes are TRBV7-2 and TRBJ2-7, with D maybe TRBD2 (5 bases). V lost 3 bases, J lost 12 bases, and 18 bases lay in between. The CDR3 is 13 amino acids. Per germline, CDR1 SGHTA and CDR2 FQGNSA. The CDR3 DNA is TGTGCCAGCAGCTTTGGCGGGTTCCCCCGTACGTACTTC. It translates to CASSFGGFPRTYF.

This clonotype was found a few times. The chain uses TRBV6-1 and TRBJ1-1; D is undetermined. V gave up 5 bases and J gave up 1 base, with 14 bases separating them. This CDR3 has 15 amino acids. CDR1 and CDR2 (germline): MNHNS, SASEGT. CDR3 loop: CASSPVWRRNTEAFF. The CDR3 coding sequence is TGTGCCAGCAGTCCCGTTTGGAGGAGGAACACTGAAGCTTTCTTT.

Within the sample, this clonotype is medium-sized. The rearrangement links TRBV6-1 to TRBJ1-2; 10 positions match TRBD1. Germline V lookup: CDR1 MNHNS, CDR2 SASEGT. The CDR3 has 14 residues. After removal of 3 bases from V and 3 bases from J, the junction contained 1 base not matched to a gene. In DNA, the CDR3 is TGTGCCAGCAGTGACGGGACAGGGGACTATGGCTACACCTTC. Protein: CASSDGTGDYGYTF.

There are a few counts of this clonotype. The V call is TRBV20-1, the J call TRBJ2-5; TRBD1 matches 9 bases. The V gene's germline CDR1 is DFQATT and CDR2 SNEGSKA (reference sequence). The CDR3 spans 14 residues. Trimming cost V 1 base and J 1 base; bases outside gene matches: 1. The CDR3: CSARGQGGQETQYF. The CDR3 DNA is TGCAGTGCTAGAGGACAGGGGGGCCAAGAGACCCAGTACTTC.

V and J are TRBV24-1 and TRBJ1-5, with D perhaps matching TRBD1 (5 bases). V gave up 4 bases and J gave up 2 bases, with 17 bases separating them. This CDR3 has 17 residues. Germline V CDR1 and CDR2: KGHDR, SFDVKD. This chain's CDR3 is CATSDPKSREGNQPQHF. In DNA, the CDR3 is TGTGCCACCAGTGACCCTAAATCCAGGGAGGGCAATCAGCCCCAGCATTTT.

The V call is TRBV29-1, the J call TRBJ2-3; TRBD2 might be the D (6 bases). The germline V and J ends were trimmed by 4 bases and 2 bases, with 16 bases remaining between them. Germline CDR1 reads SQVTM; CDR2 reads ANQGSEA. CDR3 size: 15 residues. The CDR3 reads CSVGLWGVNTDTQYF. The CDR3 DNA follows: TGCAGCGTTGGACTATGGGGGGTGAACACAGATACGCAGTATTTT.

In its sample, this clonotype was seen a few times. This sequence joins TRBV20-1 and TRBJ1-1; 8 positions match TRBD1. Germline V CDR1 and CDR2: DFQATT, SNEGSKA (reference sequence). J lost 0 bases, V lost 3 bases, and 9 bases had no gene match. The CDR3 runs 16 residues. This CDR3 reads CSARVPGGRMNTEAFF. The CDR3, as DNA: TGCAGTGCTAGGGTCCCAGGGGGCAGGATGAACACTGAAGCTTTCTTT.